The next 29 T cell receptor beta chains were all read from a single sample in a study of CD8 T cells in ankylosing spondylitis. From the 5' RACE reads, TCRdb called clonotypes with MiXCR, one entry per CDR3 protein. The data contain some 840,000 distinct CDR3 sequences, approximately 12% of them singletons. What these receptors recognize is not known. Study-wide results and limits: Characteristic of ankylosing spondylitis blood, it appeared, was a TCR beta motif comprising about eight highly homologous variants.

The specimen was blood, either unsorted or a sorted T cell fraction (not recorded which). These receptors were obtained from a male donor with ankylosing spondylitis.

J is TRBJ2-2 and V is TRBV20-1, with 14 bases fitting TRBD2. The CDR3 has 15 residues. The germline V gene encodes CDR1 DFQATT and CDR2 SNEGSKA (reference sequence). J gave up 6 bases and V 6 bases, and 6 bases lay outside the gene matches. The CDR3 here is CSAPTSGRAPGELFF. The CDR3 nucleotides are TGCAGTGCCCCGACTAGCGGGAGGGCACCCGGGGAGCTGTTTTTT.

The table lists this clonotype with a few counts. The chain joins TRBV5-1 to TRBJ2-1; possibly TRBD1 or TRBD2 for D (6 bases each). The germline gives CDR1 SGHRS, CDR2 YFSETQ. Trimming took off 6 bases at V and 4 bases at J, with 20 bases between the two ends. The CDR3 runs 16 residues. The CDR3 region is CASTPIGRGLYNEQFF. In DNA, the CDR3 is TGCGCCAGCACCCCGATAGGCAGGGGACTTTACAATGAGCAGTTCTTC.

The chain recombines TRBV5-1 with TRBJ2-5, with TRBD1 matching 9 bases. The CDR3 consists of 16 residues. Germline V gene lookup returns CDR1 SGHRS and CDR2 YFSETQ. Germline trimming cut 2 bases from V and 5 bases from J; bases unmatched to any gene: 10. The CDR3 DNA reads TGCGCCAGCAGCTTCCGGGACAGGGCTTTTCGGGAGACCCAGTACTTC. This sequence encodes CASSFRDRAFRETQYF.

The chain links TRBV29-1 to TRBJ2-3, with a tentative D call TRBD2 (6 bases). The germline V gene encodes CDR1 SQVTM and CDR2 ANQGSEA. The length of the CDR3 is 15 residues. With 3 bases removed from V and 1 base from J, the gap between germline ends came to 14 bases. Written as DNA, the CDR3 is TGCAGCGTTGAGGAGGGCCGGCCCCGCACAGATACGCAGTATTTT. Residues: CSVEEGRPRTDTQYF.

This clonotype has at least ten counts. The rearrangement links TRBV12-3 or TRBV12-4 to TRBJ1-2; 8 positions agree with TRBD1. J was trimmed by 6 bases and V by 5 bases; bases with no gene match: 2. This CDR3 contains 12 residues. The CDR3: CASSTDRDGYTF. CDR3 bases: TGTGCCAGCAGTACGGACAGGGATGGCTACACCTTC.

This clonotype was seen more than once but under ten times. The genes are TRBV28 and TRBJ2-2; D tentatively reads TRBD1 or TRBD2 (6 bases each). The CDR3 is made up of 16 amino acids. Per the germline V gene, CDR1 is MDHEN and CDR2 is SYDVKM. Trimming left V 3 bases short and J 4 bases short, with 15 bases between. This chain's CDR3 is CASSFRPGAGTGELFF. In DNA form, the CDR3 reads TGTGCCAGCAGTTTCCGTCCGGGGGCCGGCACCGGGGAGCTGTTTTTT.

The CDR3 sequence is CASSHTRDRGKTDTQYF. CDR3 in DNA: TGTGCCAGCAGTCATACCCGGGACAGGGGAAAAACAGATACGCAGTATTTT. This chain connects TRBV12-3 or TRBV12-4 to TRBJ2-3; TRBD1 matches 10 bases. The V gene end was trimmed by 5 bases and the J gene end by 3 bases; junction bases not matched to a gene: 11. CDR3 length equals 17 residues.

This clonotype was recorded at least ten times. The chain recombines TRBV20-1 with TRBJ2-5, with 7 nucleotides matching TRBD1. The V segment lost 1 base and the J segment 5 bases; nucleotides outside the gene matches: 1. This CDR3 is built from 12 residues. CDR1 and CDR2 from the germline V gene are DFQATT and SNEGSKA (reference sequence). The CDR3 region is CSARGRGETQYF. CDR3 DNA: TGCAGTGCTAGAGGCAGGGGGGAGACCCAGTACTTC.

This clonotype was seen more than once but under ten times. The CDR3 nucleotides read TGTGCCAGCAGTTTAGAAACAGGGTTCTCGGGCTATGGCTACACCTTC. This codes for CASSLETGFSGYGYTF. J is TRBJ1-2 and V is TRBV2; possibly TRBD1 for D (6 bases). Deletions cut 5 bases from V and 4 bases from J, with 20 bases between. The CDR3 is 16 amino acids. In germline, CDR1 is SNHLY, CDR2 FYNNEI.

This clonotype was seen repeatedly, ten times or more. The chain links TRBV4-2 to TRBJ2-2; the D gene is possibly TRBD1 (5 bases). Trimming left V 4 bases short and J 3 bases short, with 15 bases between. Germline CDR1 LGHNA, CDR2 YNFKEQ. This CDR3 spans 16 amino acids. As DNA, the CDR3 is TGTGCCAGCAGCCCCGTGGCCAGGGATGACACCGGGGAGCTGTTTTTT. Its protein is CASSPVARDDTGELFF.

This clonotype has just a few counts. This chain uses TRBV6-5 with TRBJ2-1, with 8 bases identical to TRBD2. The ends lost 0 bases at V and 6 bases at J; junction bases unmatched: 10. There are 17 residues in the CDR3. The germline V gene encodes CDR1 MNHEY and CDR2 SVGAGI. The CDR3 bases are TGTGCCAGCAGTTACTCCGCCGGAGCGGGAGACCGCAATGAGCAGTTCTTC. It codes for CASSYSAGAGDRNEQFF.

This clonotype was detected only a few times. The rearrangement links TRBV20-1 to TRBJ1-2; D unclear. Germline V gene lookup returns CDR1 DFQATT and CDR2 SNEGSKA (reference sequence). Trimming shortened V by 0 bases and J by 0 bases, and 11 bases separated the two germline ends. This CDR3 region has 15 residues. CDR3 region: CSARDLGFPNYGYTF. In DNA form, the CDR3 reads TGCAGTGCTAGAGATCTCGGGTTCCCTAACTATGGCTACACCTTC.

This clonotype was recorded a few times. The gene calls are TRBV7-9 and TRBJ1-4; TRBD1 matches 7 bases. Germline-derived CDR1 and CDR2 are SEHNR and FQNEAQ (reference sequence). Unmatched junction bases numbered 6, after V lost 1 base and J lost 4 bases. CDR3 length: 16 residues. CDR3 nucleotide sequence: TGTGCCAGCAGCTTAGGCGACCGGGACAGTAATGAAAAACTGTTTTTT. It is translated as CASSLGDRDSNEKLFF.

The chain links TRBV15 to TRBJ2-1; no reliable D call. Trimming removed 1 base from V and 0 bases from J, with 10 bases in between. Germline V gene lookup returns CDR1 LNHNV and CDR2 YYDKDF (reference sequence). CDR3 size: 16 residues. CDR3 region: CATSRATTPSYNEQFF. DNA for the CDR3: TGTGCCACCAGCAGAGCAACCACCCCCTCCTACAATGAGCAGTTCTTC. The whole variable domain, filled in from reference TRBV15 and TRBJ2-1, reads DAMVIQNPRYQVTQFGKPVTLSCSQTLNHNVMYWYQQKSSQAPKLLFHYYDKDFNNEADTPDNFQSRRPNTSFCFLDIRSPGLGDTAMYLCATSRATTPSYNEQFFGPGTRLTVL.

The CDR3 DNA reads TGTGCCACCAGGACCGGGACTAGCGGGAGTCCGACAGATACGCAGTATTTT. As protein: CATRTGTSGSPTDTQYF. The chain uses TRBV24-1 and TRBJ2-3; 14 nucleotides align to TRBD2. The CDR3 sequence is 17 residues long. Germline CDR1 and CDR2: KGHDR and SFDVKD. V shed 7 bases, J shed 3 bases, and the junction held 8 bases outside the gene matches.

The rearrangement joins TRBV25-1 to TRBJ1-1; D gene unclear. CDR1 is MGHDK and CDR2 is SYGVNS in the germline V gene. CDR3 size: 13 residues. The V and J ends lost 3 bases and 12 bases respectively, with 17 bases between them. The CDR3: CASSEYLIPETFF. The CDR3 DNA sequence: TGTGCCAGCAGTGAGTACCTGATTCCCGAAACTTTCTTT.

This clonotype occurred a few times. The chain links TRBV5-1 to TRBJ1-1; D gene ambiguous. Per the germline V gene, CDR1 is SGHRS and CDR2 is YFSETQ. Trimming shortened V by 2 bases and J by 7 bases, and 15 bases separated the two germline ends. The CDR3 runs to 14 residues. The CDR3 protein is CASSFNTPNDEAFF. Here the CDR3 DNA reads TGCGCCAGCAGCTTTAACACACCAAACGATGAAGCTTTCTTT.

The sample holds many counts of this clonotype. The gene calls are TRBV20-1 and TRBJ2-5; 7 nucleotides align to TRBD1. CDR3 length: 14 residues. Trimming took 1 base from V and 1 from J; bases not matched to a gene: 3. In germline, CDR1 is DFQATT, CDR2 SNEGSKA (reference sequence). This CDR3 is CSARVTGLQETQYF. The CDR3 DNA reads TGCAGTGCTAGAGTGACAGGGCTCCAAGAGACCCAGTACTTC.

In its sample, this clonotype was seen many times. The chain uses TRBV20-1 and TRBJ2-7; 7 nucleotides line up with TRBD1. Germline V gene lookup returns CDR1 DFQATT and CDR2 SNEGSKA (reference sequence). With 5 bases clipped from V and 5 bases from J, the junction kept 15 bases outside the gene matches. This CDR3 is 15 amino acids long. The CDR3 is CSAEDRKGARNEQYF. The CDR3 bases are TGCAGTGCTGAGGACCGGAAGGGGGCGCGGAACGAGCAGTACTTC.

The CDR3 DNA sequence: TGTGCCAGCAGCTTAGGATCGAGAACTGAAGCTTTCTTT. Residues: CASSLGSRTEAFF. The chain joins TRBV7-6 to TRBJ1-1; D unclear. The CDR3 has 13 amino acids. Germline assignment: CDR1 SGHVS and CDR2 FNYEAQ. Trimming left V 1 base short and J 5 bases short, with 8 bases between.

Many counts were recorded for this clonotype. The rearrangement uses TRBV5-1 and TRBJ2-2; unclear D gene. Germline V lookup: CDR1 SGHRS, CDR2 YFSETQ. Trimming cost V 2 bases and J 0 bases, with 8 bases left between them. The length of the CDR3 is 15 residues. Here the CDR3 reads CASSFAGPNTGELFF. The CDR3 nucleotides are TGCGCCAGCAGCTTCGCCGGACCGAACACCGGGGAGCTGTTTTTT.

This clonotype turned up a few times. This chain's CDR3 is CASSLIGRYNEQFF. The CDR3 DNA reads TGTGCCAGCAGCTTAATCGGTCGGTACAATGAGCAGTTCTTC. This chain uses TRBV7-2 with TRBJ2-1; D is ambiguous. Germline-derived CDR1 and CDR2 are SGHTA and FQGNSA. Trimming pared 2 bases from V and 4 bases from J, leaving 9 bases between. The CDR3 loop spans 14 amino acids.

This clonotype was counted a few times. The V call is TRBV5-6, the J call TRBJ2-2, with D possibly being TRBD2 (6 bases). Germline V gene data show CDR1 as SGHDT and CDR2 as YYEEEE. V gave up 2 bases and J gave up 0 bases, with 14 bases separating them. CDR3 size: 17 residues. The CDR3: CASSFLGGRTNTGELFF. Written as DNA, the CDR3 is TGTGCCAGCAGCTTCCTTGGTGGGAGGACGAACACCGGGGAGCTGTTTTTT.

The chain has TRBV20-1 and TRBJ2-3, with a possible D match to TRBD1 (6 bases). CDR3 size: 13 residues. The germline V gene encodes CDR1 DFQATT and CDR2 SNEGSKA (reference sequence). Trimming took off 4 bases at V and 3 bases at J, with 11 bases between the two ends. The CDR3 spells CSANKQGTDTQYF. CDR3 nucleotides: TGCAGTGCTAATAAACAGGGAACAGATACGCAGTATTTT.

This clonotype has ten or more counts. This rearrangement joins TRBV12-3 or TRBV12-4 to TRBJ2-3, with D unclear. The CDR3 loop spans 13 amino acids. Between the trimmed V and J ends, which lost 4 bases and 6 bases, there was a span of 11 bases. The CDR3 sequence: CASSSTGPDTQYF. CDR3 nucleotides: TGTGCCAGCAGTTCGACGGGCCCTGATACGCAGTATTTT.

This rearrangement joins TRBV12-3 or TRBV12-4 to TRBJ1-1; D may be TRBD1 (6 bases). This CDR3 is 13 amino acids long. V was trimmed by 5 bases and J by 4 bases, leaving 11 bases between them. The CDR3 is CASSRQEGTEAFF. Here the CDR3 DNA reads TGTGCCAGCAGTAGACAGGAGGGCACTGAAGCTTTCTTT.

This clonotype was seen more than once but under ten times. J is TRBJ2-1 and V is TRBV20-1, with D perhaps matching TRBD2 (5 bases). Germline CDR1 reads DFQATT; CDR2 reads SNEGSKA (reference sequence). V dropped 3 bases and J dropped 7 bases, with 13 bases sitting between them. The CDR3 covers 13 residues. The CDR3 reads CSASSAGGNEQFF. For the CDR3, the DNA is TGCAGTGCTAGCTCGGCAGGAGGAAATGAGCAGTTCTTC.

In this sample, this clonotype turned up a few times. The chain has TRBV23-1 and TRBJ2-2, with D uncertain. TRBV23-1 has ORF status, its function being uncertain. Trimming pared 0 bases from V and 2 bases from J, leaving 22 bases between. The CDR3 is 20 amino acids. The CDR3 spells CASSQSCSPDPQKNTGELFF. The DNA of the CDR3 is TGCGCCAGCAGTCAATCTTGTTCCCCTGACCCCCAGAAAAACACCGGGGAGCTGTTTTTT.

This clonotype was counted a few times. This sequence joins TRBV11-2 and TRBJ2-7; no firm D call. Trimming left V 0 bases short and J 0 bases short, with 9 bases between. The CDR3 length is 15 residues. CDR1 SGHAT and CDR2 FQNNGV come from the germline V gene. This chain's CDR3 is CASSLERPYSYEQYF. DNA of the CDR3: TGTGCCAGCAGCTTAGAACGACCCTACTCCTACGAGCAGTACTTC. Using reference TRBV11-2 and TRBJ2-7 for the parts outside the CDR3, the full variable domain is EAGVAQSPRYKIIEKRQSVAFWCNPISGHATLYWYQQILGQGPKLLIQFQNNGVVDDSQLPKDRFSAERLKGVDSTLKIQPAKLEDSAVYLCASSLERPYSYEQYFGPGTRLTVT.